What follows describes a single T cell receptor (beta chain). Antigen unknown. This sample stems from a study of blood T cells in healthy people across ages. PCR was performed a second time for about 7 to 11 cycles using a sample-barcoded 5' primer and a J-beta primer mix. TCRdb analysed the 5' RACE reads with MiXCR anew, one entry per CDR3 protein. The sample has roughly 570,000 distinct CDR3 sequences, 25% to 30% seen once. Healthy Russian Caucasian donors spanned ages about 6 to 90 years. Isolation yielded PBMCs, at least 7 million per sample, in every case. The CDR3 is made up of 15 amino acids. Germline CDR1 reads SGHTA; CDR2 reads FQGNSA. Trimming stripped 7 bases from V and 6 bases from J, with 19 bases between. Findings and limits, study-wide: Higher diversity, along with more naive CD4+ cells, distinguished long-lived donors from aged donors. Estimates drawn from one million T cells were deemed to understate diversity.

V usage is TRBV7-2 and J usage is TRBJ1-5; a weak D match, TRBD1 (5 bases). This sequence originates from a woman aged 65 to 85 in good health. The sequenced sample consisted of blood. CDR3 region: CASTSGGGLVQPQHF. CDR3 nucleotides: TGTGCCAGCACCTCCGGCGGGGGTCTGGTTCAGCCCCAGCATTTT.